This T cell receptor beta chain stems from a study of shared clonotypes between healthy human individuals. In the study overall: There were three CD4 naive, three CD4 memory, two CD8 naive and one CD8 memory plates per donor.

General study points: Large sequencing depth failed to make sorted-subset sequencing complete, rarefaction showed. Relative to clonotypes present in all four donors, those not shared had lower generation probabilities.

Selected positively for CCR7 and CD45RO-negative, naive CD8 cells excluded terminally differentiated effector memory CD45RA+ cells. Donation came from healthy HIV-negative adults that had no recent acute infections or vaccinations. Germline lookup yields CDR1 WNHNN and CDR2 SYGVQD (reference sequence). V lost 0 bases, J lost 0 bases, and 3 bases lay in between. The CDR3 has 14 residues. This clone was found once. Antigen: not known. This same CDR3 is encoded by further DNA sequences in the sample. Assay: immunoSEQ multiplex PCR; the TCRdb copy retains only in-frame clones and omits some. The repertoire has about 2 million clones, approximately 94% of them found once; the top ten carry 0.95% to 1.5%.

The sequence came from a man in his late teens or twenties in good health. The V and J genes are TRBV10-1 and TRBJ2-1; D call uncertain. The sequenced sample was naive CD8+ T cells sorted from blood. CDR3 in DNA: TGCGCCAGCAGTGAGTCGGGCTCCTACAATGAGCAGTTCTTC. Its translation: CASSESGSYNEQFF.